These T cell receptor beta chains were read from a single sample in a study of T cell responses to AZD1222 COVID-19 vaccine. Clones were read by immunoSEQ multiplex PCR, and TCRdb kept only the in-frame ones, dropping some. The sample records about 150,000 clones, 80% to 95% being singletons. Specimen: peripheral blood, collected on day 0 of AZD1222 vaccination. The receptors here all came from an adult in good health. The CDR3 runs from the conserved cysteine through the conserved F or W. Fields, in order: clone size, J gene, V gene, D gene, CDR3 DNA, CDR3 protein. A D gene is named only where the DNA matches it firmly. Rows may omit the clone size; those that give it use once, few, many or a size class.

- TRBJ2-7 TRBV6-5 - TGTGCCAGCAACGGACGGTCATACGAGCAGTACTTC CASNGRSYEQYF
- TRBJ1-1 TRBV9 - TGTGCCAGCAGCGCCTCCCTGACGTTGCCGAGGACTGAAGCTTTCTTT CASSASLTLPRTEAFF
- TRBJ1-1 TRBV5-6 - TGTGCCAGCACGCCATCCACCTACCCCTCTAACACTGAAGCTTTCTTT CASTPSTYPSNTEAFF
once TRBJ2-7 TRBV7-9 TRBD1 TGTGCCAGCAGCCCAGAGGTGGGACAGGGTGACACCTACGAGCAGTACTTC CASSPEVGQGDTYEQYF
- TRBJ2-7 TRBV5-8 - TGTGCCAGCAGCTTGGCCGCAGGGGAGGAGCAGTACTTC CASSLAAGEEQYF
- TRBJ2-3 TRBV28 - TGTGCCAGCAGTTTTCGGACTGATACGCAGTATTTT CASSFRTDTQYF
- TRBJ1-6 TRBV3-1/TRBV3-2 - TGTGCCAGCAGCCAGTTTACCGGGTCACCCCTCCACTTT CASSQFTGSPLHF
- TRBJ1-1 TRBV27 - TGTGCCAGCACCTCTGGGACCTTAAGGGACACTGAAGCTTTCTTT CASTSGTLRDTEAFF
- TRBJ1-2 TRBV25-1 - TGTGCCAGCAGTGAAGAACCAGGGGTCTATGGCTACACCTTC CASSEEPGVYGYTF
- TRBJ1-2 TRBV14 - TGTGCCAGCAGCCAACAGGGGAACTATGGCTACACCTTC CASSQQGNYGYTF
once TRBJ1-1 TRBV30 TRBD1 TGTGCCTGGAGTGCCGGACAGGGTTTCACTGAAGCTTTCTTT CAWSAGQGFTEAFF
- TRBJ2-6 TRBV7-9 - TGTGCCAGCAGCCCTTGGGACCAGAGCTCTGGGGCCAACGTCCTGACTTTC CASSPWDQSSGANVLTF
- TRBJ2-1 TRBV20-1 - TGCAGTGCAACTAACAATGAGCAGTTCTTC CSATNNEQFF
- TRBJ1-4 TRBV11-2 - TGTGCCAGCAGCTTAGGATTCCCCAGAGGGGCTAATGAAAAACTGTTTTTT CASSLGFPRGANEKLFF
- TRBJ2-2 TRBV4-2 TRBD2 TGTGCCAGCAGCCAAGAAGGGCTAGCGGGGGGGCGTAGGGCCGGGGAGCTGTTTTTT CASSQEGLAGGRRAGELFF
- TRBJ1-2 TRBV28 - TGTGCAACGGGGGGGGTTTATGGCTACACCTTC CATGGVYGYTF
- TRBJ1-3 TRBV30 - TGTGCCTGGGGGGCGACTGGAAACACCATATATTTT CAWGATGNTIYF
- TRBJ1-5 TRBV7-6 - TGTGCCAGCAGCCCGGTGCGGGGGGGAAATCAGCCCCAGCATTTT CASSPVRGGNQPQHF
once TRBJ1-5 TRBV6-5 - TGTGCCAGCCGCCCACTGCCCAATCAGCCCCAGCATTTT CASRPLPNQPQHF
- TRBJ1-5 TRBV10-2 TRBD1 TGCGCCAGCAGTCCCTCAACAGGGGTTGGCAATCAGCCCCAGCATTTT CASSPSTGVGNQPQHF
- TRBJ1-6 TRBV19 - TGTGCCAGTAGTATACGTCCAGGGATCGATTCACCCCTCCACTTT CASSIRPGIDSPLHF
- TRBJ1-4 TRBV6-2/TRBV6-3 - TGTGCCAGCAGTTACCTGGGCGGTAATGAAAAACTGTTTTTT CASSYLGGNEKLFF
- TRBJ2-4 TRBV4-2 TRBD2 TGTGCCAGCAGCAGGGGACTAGCGGGAGGGCCGGTGGACATTCAGTACTTC CASSRGLAGGPVDIQYF
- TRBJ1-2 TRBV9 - TGTGCCAGCAGCGTAGGTTATGGGGAGGCCAGCGGAGGCTACACCTTC CASSVGYGEASGGYTF
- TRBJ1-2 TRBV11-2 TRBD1 TGTGCCAGCAGCTTACTACCCGGGGACAGGCTAAACTATGGCTACACCTTC CASSLLPGDRLNYGYTF
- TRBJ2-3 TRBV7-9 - TGTGCCAGCAGCTTAGCGGGGCCGGACTCCCGCCTCGATACGCAGTATTTT CASSLAGPDSRLDTQYF
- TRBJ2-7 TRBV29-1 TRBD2 TGCAGCGTTGAAGGGGCGGGGGGCCCCTCCTACGAGCAGTACTTC CSVEGAGGPSYEQYF
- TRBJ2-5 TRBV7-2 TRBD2 TGTGCCAGCAGCTTTGGCGGGAGGGTACAAGAGACCCAGTACTTC CASSFGGRVQETQYF
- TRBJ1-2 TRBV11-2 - TGTGCCAGCAGCTCCCGACAGTTCTATGGCTACACCTTC CASSSRQFYGYTF
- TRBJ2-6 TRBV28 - TGTGCCAGCAGTTTACCCCAGGGCGCGATGGGGGCCAACGTCCTGACTTTC CASSLPQGAMGANVLTF
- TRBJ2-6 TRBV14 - TGTGCCAGCAGCCAGACACTTGGACGCTCGATCTCTGGGGCCAACGTCCTGACTTTC CASSQTLGRSISGANVLTF
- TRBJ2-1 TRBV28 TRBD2 TGTGCCAGCAGTTTATGGGTAGCGGGGGGGCCTGAGCAGTTCTTC CASSLWVAGGPEQFF
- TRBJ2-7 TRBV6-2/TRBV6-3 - TGTGCCAGCAGCACCGACAGCGAGCAGTACTTC CASSTDSEQYF
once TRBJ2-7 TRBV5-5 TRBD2 TGTGCCAGCAGCCGACCGGGACTAGCGGACTACGAGCAGTACTTC CASSRPGLADYEQYF
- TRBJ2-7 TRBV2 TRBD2 TGTGCCAGCAGTCGGACTAGCGGGGGGAGTGAGTACTTC CASSRTSGGSEYF
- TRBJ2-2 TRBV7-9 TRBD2 TGTGCCAGCAGCTTAGCGAAGCGACTAGCGGTGAACACCGGGGAGCTGTTTTTT CASSLAKRLAVNTGELFF
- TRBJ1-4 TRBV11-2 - TGTGCCAGCAGCTTAACCCCAGGGAATGAAAAACTGTTTTTT CASSLTPGNEKLFF
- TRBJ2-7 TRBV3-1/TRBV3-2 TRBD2 TGTGCCAGCAGCCAAGAGTGGGGGAGGGGTTCCGAGCAGTACTTC CASSQEWGRGSEQYF
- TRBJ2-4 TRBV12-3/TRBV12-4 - TGTGCCAGCAGTTTTATGGGGGCGGGCATTCAGTACTTC CASSFMGAGIQYF
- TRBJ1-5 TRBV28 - TGTGCCAGCAGTTCCGGGACTCAGCCCCAGCATTTT CASSSGTQPQHF
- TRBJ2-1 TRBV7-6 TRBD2 TGTGCCAGCAGCTTCCCTAGCGGGGCGAACTCCTACAATGAGCAGTTCTTC CASSFPSGANSYNEQFF
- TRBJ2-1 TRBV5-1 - TGCGCCAGCAGCCCTCCTCGCGGTGAGCAGTTCTTC CASSPPRGEQFF
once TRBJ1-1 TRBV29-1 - TGCAGCGTTGGTAGGGATTCGAACACTGAAGCTTTCTTT CSVGRDSNTEAFF
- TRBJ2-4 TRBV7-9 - TGTGCCAGCAGCGCACCGGACAGCCTAGCCAAAAACATTCAGTACTTC CASSAPDSLAKNIQYF
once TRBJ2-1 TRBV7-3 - TGTGCCAGCAGCTTAACGGGAGGAGGGCAGTTCTTC CASSLTGGGQFF